The source of this T cell receptor (beta chain) is a study of shared clonotypes between healthy human individuals. Overall study findings and caveats: As a rule, naive subsets had a larger estimated richness than memory subsets.

The CDR3 is 16 amino acids. Germline-derived CDR1 and CDR2 are SGHKS and YYEKEE (reference sequence). V dropped 4 bases and J dropped 5 bases, with 21 bases sitting between them. Libraries were prepared by immunoSEQ multiplex PCR; TCRdb keeps only in-frame clonotypes and omits some of them. The sample contains around 1,100,000 clones, 70% to 80% of which appear only once. As regards this clone: The antigen remains undetermined.

Sequenced sample: memory CD4+ T cells from PBMCs. Regarding subset: CD45RA-negative fraction. V usage is TRBV5-5 and J usage is TRBJ2-5; D possibly corresponds to TRBD1 (6 bases). The source of this sequence is a man between 18 and 35 years old in good health. Some clones in this sample may be carry-over from other donors' samples. This CDR3 is CASSRGPRRGYETQYF. CDR3 coding DNA: TGTGCCAGCAGCCGCGGGCCCCGCAGGGGATACGAGACCCAGTACTTC.